This TCR beta chain is from a study of T cell changes during pregnancy in multiple sclerosis. Libraries were prepared by immunoSEQ multiplex PCR; TCRdb keeps only in-frame clonotypes and omits some of them. Of tens of thousands of clones detected, under 95% appear once; the ten largest clones hold 0.6% to 0.75%. The CDR3 spans 14 residues. Germline V lookup: CDR1 MNHNY, CDR2 SVGAGI (reference sequence). Trimming took 7 bases from V and 2 from J; bases not matched to a gene: 8. This TCR was sampled from a female donor with multiple sclerosis, enrolled in a pregnancy study. The sample was CD4+ T cells from peripheral blood mononuclear cells, taken in the third trimester of pregnancy. This chain joins TRBV6-6 and TRBJ2-7; 7 positions agree with TRBD1. CDR3 region: CASKLTGATYEQYF. The DNA for the CDR3 is TGTGCCAGCAAATTAACAGGGGCCACCTACGAGCAGTACTTC.